This TCR beta chain was identified in a study of cytomegalovirus exposure and HLA in healthy donors. Study results and limitations: Later analysis suggested most CMV-associated TCR beta chains were HLA-restricted. Upon later analysis, TCR association rates were observed to vary by HLA locus, being highest for DRB1 and lowest for HLA-C.

This clone came up a few times. What it recognizes is unknown. The ends were cut back, 5 bases at V and 5 bases at J, with 24 bases in the middle. Per germline, CDR1 SNHLY and CDR2 FYNNEI. CDR3 length equals 17 residues. The PCR made use of 60 Vbeta and 13 Jbeta primers. Produced via immunoSEQ multiplex PCR; TCRdb's table is partial and in-frame only. The repertoire includes approximately 180,000 clones, roughly 13% of them detected once, and approximately 7.8% sits in the top ten. The sequenced sample was PBMCs. The chain links TRBV2 to TRBJ1-1; the D gene is possibly TRBD1 (5 bases). The receptor's source is a man aged 50-59 years in good health and CMV-seropositive. CDR3 DNA: TGTGCCAGCAGTCCTCTGGGGAAGGGGCGTTCCGTAACTGAAGCTTTCTTT. It translates to CASSPLGKGRSVTEAFF.